A selection of T cell receptor beta chains follows, all from one sample in a study of blood T cell repertoires in COVID-19. Profiled with immunoSEQ multiplex PCR; TCRdb holds only in-frame clones, not every one. The sample shows tens of thousands of clones, around 84% of them seen only once. The specimen was peripheral blood. Receptors originate from a human donor in a cohort sampled during active COVID-19. Each CDR3 is given with its conserved first and last residue. The order of the fields is J gene, clone size, V gene, D gene, CDR3 DNA, CDR3 protein. D genes are given only for firm matches. Clone size is given for some rows only: seen once, a few or many times, or a class if the clone is expanded.

J: TRBJ2-7; size: NA; V: TRBV18; D: NA; DNA: TGTGCCAGCTCACCACCGGGGCCCTCCTACGAGCAGTACTTC; CDR3: CASSPPGPSYEQYF
J: TRBJ2-2; size: few; V: TRBV27; D: TRBD2; DNA: TGTGCCAGCCGGGGGACTAGCGATTACGGGGAGCTGTTTTTT; CDR3: CASRGTSDYGELFF
J: TRBJ1-1; size: NA; V: TRBV6-5; D: NA; DNA: TGTGCCAGCAGTTACTCGATAGGGGCCTACACTGAAGCTTTCTTT; CDR3: CASSYSIGAYTEAFF
J: TRBJ1-1; size: once; V: TRBV29-1; D: NA; DNA: TGCAGCCCCAGCCGGGAAACTGAAGCTTTCTTT; CDR3: CSPSRETEAFF
J: TRBJ1-5; size: NA; V: TRBV19; D: TRBD1; DNA: TGTGCCAGTACCCTGACAGGGCGTAACAATCAGCCCCAGCATTTT; CDR3: CASTLTGRNNQPQHF
J: TRBJ1-1; size: NA; V: TRBV18; D: NA; DNA: TGTGCCAGCTCACCTAATACTCAGGGCACTGAAGCTTTCTTT; CDR3: CASSPNTQGTEAFF
J: TRBJ2-3; size: NA; V: TRBV4-2; D: TRBD2; DNA: TGTGCCAGCAGCCAAGAGGGGACTAGCGTGGTGGATACGCAGTATTTT; CDR3: CASSQEGTSVVDTQYF
J: TRBJ2-6; size: NA; V: TRBV30; D: NA; DNA: TGTGCCTGGAGTCGGTCACTTTTCTCTGGGGCCAACGTCCTGACTTTC; CDR3: CAWSRSLFSGANVLTF
J: TRBJ1-1; size: NA; V: TRBV6-5; D: NA; DNA: TGTGCCAGCAGTTATCAATCAGGGATGGGAGCTTTCTTT; CDR3: CASSYQSGMGAFF
J: TRBJ2-2; size: NA; V: TRBV6-5; D: TRBD1; DNA: TGTGCCAGCAGTTGGGACAGGGGGACCGGGGAGCTGTTTTTT; CDR3: CASSWDRGTGELFF
J: TRBJ2-7; size: NA; V: TRBV27; D: TRBD1; DNA: TGTGCCAGCAGTTTAGGGACAGACTACGAGCAGTACTTC; CDR3: CASSLGTDYEQYF